This TCR beta chain was sequenced for a study of shared clonotypes between healthy human individuals. A remark on this clone: The antigen is undetermined.

Trimming pared 8 bases from V and 4 bases from J, leaving 12 bases between. The CDR3 contains 13 residues. Germline V gene lookup returns CDR1 SNHLY and CDR2 FYNNEI. A CD45RA-negative memory subset and a CD45RA+ naive subset were separated from the CD4+ cells. Running of the assay took place at deep level. Sequencing used immunoSEQ multiplex PCR; TCRdb keeps in-frame clones, though not all of them. The data show approximately 940,000 clones, with around three quarters seen just once and about 1.5% held by the top ten. Overall study findings and caveats: Owing to a small donor count, the genetic and exposure-history diversity represented was limited.

This sequence joins TRBV2 and TRBJ1-3; no clear D. The clonotype was recovered from a man aged 18-30 years in good health. Sequencing used memory CD4+ T cells sorted from blood. The subset: CD45RA-negative fraction. CDR3 DNA: TGTGCCAGCTATAAACCCGTGGGAAACACCATATATTTT. Translation: CASYKPVGNTIYF.